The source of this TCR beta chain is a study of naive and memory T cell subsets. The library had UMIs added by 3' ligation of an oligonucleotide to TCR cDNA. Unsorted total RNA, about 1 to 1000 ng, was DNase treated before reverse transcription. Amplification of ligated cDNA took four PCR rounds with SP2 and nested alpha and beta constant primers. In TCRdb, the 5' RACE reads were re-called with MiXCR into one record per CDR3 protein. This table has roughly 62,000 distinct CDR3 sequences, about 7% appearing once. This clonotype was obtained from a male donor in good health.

In DNA, the CDR3 is TGTGCCAGCAGTTACGCTAGCGGGGCGAACACCGGGGAGCTGTTTTTT. Translating gives CASSYASGANTGELFF. This chain uses TRBV6-5 with TRBJ2-2, with 9 bases matching TRBD2. V was clipped by 2 bases and J by 0 bases; unmatched bases: 1. This CDR3 spans 16 amino acids. Germline V gene sequence: CDR1 MNHEY, CDR2 SVGAGI.